The 8 T cell receptor beta chains given below trace back to one sample, sequenced in a study of shared clonotypes between healthy human individuals. Naive CD8 cells lacked CD45RO, underwent positive selection for CCR7 and left out terminally differentiated effector memory CD45RA+ cells. Using immunoSEQ multiplex PCR, the repertoire was profiled, and TCRdb retains in-frame clones only, with some absent. The sample lists roughly 1,800,000 clones; approximately 94% were seen once. Sequencing used naive CD8+ T cells sorted from blood. These TCRs come from a man between 18 and 29 years old in good health.

J is TRBJ2-5 and V is TRBV19; no clear D. Germline V gene lookup returns CDR1 LNHDA and CDR2 SQIVND (reference sequence). With 5 bases removed from V and 7 bases from J, the gap between germline ends came to 2 bases. This CDR3 contains 9 residues. The CDR3 here is CASSLTQYF. The CDR3, as DNA: TGTGCCAGTAGTTTGACCCAGTACTTC.

Regarding this clone: Additional DNA sequences in this sample encode the identical CDR3. The chain recombines TRBV9 with TRBJ2-3; D gene unclear. Between the trimmed V and J ends, which lost 3 bases and 3 bases, there was a span of 2 bases. Germline V lookup: CDR1 SGDLS, CDR2 YYNGEE. The CDR3 contains 11 residues. The CDR3, as DNA: TGTGCCAGCAGCGATACAGATACGCAGTATTTT. The encoded protein is CASSDTDTQYF.

This chain connects TRBV10-2 to TRBJ2-5; perhaps TRBD2 as D (6 bases). Trimming took off 6 bases at V and 0 bases at J, with 8 bases between the two ends. The length of the CDR3 is 13 residues. CDR1 and CDR2 from the germline V gene are WSHSY and SAAADI. In nucleotides, the CDR3 is TGCGCCAGCAGGGGGGACTACCAAGAGACCCAGTACTTC. It codes for CASRGDYQETQYF.

About this clone itself: Other DNA sequences from this sample encode an identical CDR3 as well. This chain uses TRBV11-2 with TRBJ2-7; a possible D gene is TRBD2 (6 bases). The V end was cut by 3 bases, the J end by 2 bases, with 8 bases between. The CDR3 contains 13 residues. The germline CDR1 and CDR2 sequences are SGHAT and FQNNGV. The CDR3 spells CASSLGLAYEQYF. For the CDR3, the DNA is TGTGCCAGCAGCTTGGGACTCGCCTACGAGCAGTACTTC.

To note about this clone: The same CDR3 also results from other DNA sequences found in this sample. The chain employs TRBV9 and TRBJ1-6; a weak D match, TRBD1 (5 bases). Germline CDR1 and CDR2: SGDLS and YYNGEE. Trimming removed 0 bases from V and 7 bases from J, with 11 bases in between. This CDR3 comprises 15 residues. The CDR3 bases are TGTGCCAGCAGCGTAGAATCCGGGGGGAATTCACCCCTCCACTTT. It specifies CASSVESGGNSPLHF. Using reference TRBV9 and TRBJ1-6 for the parts outside the CDR3, the full variable domain is DSGVTQTPKHLITATGQRVTLRCSPRSGDLSVYWYQQSLDQGLQFLIQYYNGEERAKGNILERFSAQQFPDLHSELNLSSLELGDSALYFCASSVESGGNSPLHFGNGTRLTVT.

This chain links TRBV27 with TRBJ1-5; TRBD1 agrees at 7 bases. V trimming: 5 bases; J trimming: 4 bases; junction bases outside the gene matches: 5. CDR3 size: 14 residues. Germline V CDR1 and CDR2: MNHEY, SMNVEV (reference sequence). The CDR3 is CASSHSGGNQPQHF. In DNA form, the CDR3 reads TGTGCCAGCAGTCATTCAGGGGGTAATCAGCCCCAGCATTTT.

This chain connects TRBV15 to TRBJ1-2, with D perhaps TRBD1 (5 bases). This CDR3 has 15 residues. The germline CDR1 and CDR2 sequences are LNHNV and YYDKDF (reference sequence). The ends were cut back, 3 bases at V and 7 bases at J, with 18 bases in the middle. This CDR3 is CATSSVVGGALGYTF. CDR3 nucleotides: TGTGCCACCAGCAGCGTGGTAGGCGGGGCCCTTGGCTACACCTTC. Drawing the rest from reference TRBV15 and TRBJ1-2, the complete variable domain is DAMVIQNPRYQVTQFGKPVTLSCSQTLNHNVMYWYQQKSSQAPKLLFHYYDKDFNNEADTPDNFQSRRPNTSFCFLDIRSPGLGDTAMYLCATSSVVGGALGYTFGSGTRLTVV.

The J gene is TRBJ2-6, the V gene TRBV21-1; the D call in the table, TRBD2, was not verified against the DNA. TRBV21-1 is termed a pseudogene. This CDR3 is built from 18 residues. The CDR3 DNA sequence: TGTGCCAGCAGCAAAAGAGGGCCGAATCCCTCTGGGGCCAACGTCCTGACTTTC. It encodes CASSKRGPNPSGANVLTF.